These 26 T cell receptor beta chains originate from one sample sequenced in a study of B cell selection in AIRE deficiency. CD4+CD127+ cells were sorted as the conventional CD4 T cells. The method was immunoSEQ multiplex PCR; TCRdb's version includes in-frame clones alone and lacks a portion of them. The sample has under 25,000 clones; roughly 97% are singletons. Material: conventional CD4+ T cells sorted from PBMCs. These receptors all stem from a human donor with AIRE deficiency.

The chain combines TRBV21-1 with TRBJ2-7. TRBV21-1 corresponds to a pseudogene. The CDR3 extends over 14 amino acids. The CDR3 sequence is CASRIGDGPYEQYF. The CDR3 nucleotides read TGTGCCAGCAGAATAGGGGACGGGCCCTACGAGCAGTACTTC.

The chain is built from TRBV5-8 and TRBJ1-6; D unclear. Germline CDR1 is SGHTS and CDR2 is YDEGEE. Trimming removed 3 bases from V and 7 bases from J, with 17 bases in between. CDR3 length: 16 amino acids. The CDR3 sequence: CASSSYPGSGNSPLHF. CDR3 nucleotides: TGTGCCAGCAGCTCATATCCGGGGAGCGGAAATTCACCCCTCCACTTT.

The genes are TRBV20-1 and TRBJ1-1, with unresolved D. Germline V CDR1 and CDR2: DFQATT, SNEGSKA (reference sequence). The CDR3 extends over 11 amino acids. Written as DNA, the CDR3 is TGCAGGTTAGAGGGAACGACTGAAGCTTTCTTT. It translates to CRLEGTTEAFF.

The rearrangement uses TRBV6-6 and TRBJ2-1; D gene ambiguous. The length of the CDR3 is 13 residues. Germline loops: CDR1 MNHNY, CDR2 SVGAGI (reference sequence). The ends were cut back, 5 bases at V and 6 bases at J, with 11 bases in the middle. The DNA for the CDR3 is TGTGCCAGCAGTCTGGGAATTTTCAATGAGCAGTTCTTC. This gives the protein CASSLGIFNEQFF.

The chain recombines TRBV11-2 with TRBJ2-7; D perhaps matches TRBD1 (5 bases). Trimming shortened V by 5 bases and J by 3 bases, and 14 bases separated the two germline ends. The CDR3 is 14 amino acids. CDR1 is SGHAT, CDR2 FQNNGV, per germline. The CDR3: CASSPRQTDYEQYF. Written as DNA, the CDR3 is TGTGCCAGCAGCCCTCGACAGACCGACTACGAGCAGTACTTC.

The V and J genes are TRBV7-9 and TRBJ1-6; D is uncertain. Deletions cut 2 bases from V and 8 bases from J, with 16 bases between. Germline values: CDR1 SEHNR, CDR2 FQNEAQ (reference sequence). CDR3 size: 16 residues. DNA for the CDR3: TGTGCCAGCAGCTTACCCCCCGGAACAGCGGATTCACCCCTCCACTTT. It specifies CASSLPPGTADSPLHF.

This chain uses TRBV14 with TRBJ2-1; D gene uncertain. V was pared by 0 bases and J by 4 bases, with 10 bases between. CDR3 length: 15 amino acids. Germline lookup yields CDR1 SGHDN and CDR2 FVKESK. For the CDR3, the DNA is TGTGCCAGCAGCCAAGACCCCCCGGATTACAATGAGCAGTTCTTC. Protein product: CASSQDPPDYNEQFF.

The chain is built from TRBV12-5 and TRBJ2-7; D unclear. Germline V gene data show CDR1 as LGHNT and CDR2 as FRNRAP. The CDR3 spans 11 residues. V was shortened by 1 base and J by 2 bases, with 0 bases between the two germline ends. CDR3 bases: TGTGCTAGTGGTTTGGCCTACGAGCAGTACTTC. Residues: CASGLAYEQYF.

The gene calls are TRBV30 and TRBJ2-7; D perhaps matches TRBD1 (6 bases). CDR1 is GTSNPN and CDR2 is SVGIG in the germline V gene (reference sequence). The CDR3 runs 15 residues. The ends were cut back, 0 bases at V and 1 base at J, with 13 bases in the middle. The CDR3 is CAWSVQGKLSYEQYF. CDR3 coding DNA: TGTGCCTGGAGTGTCCAGGGGAAACTTTCCTACGAGCAGTACTTC.

The genes are TRBV5-1 and TRBJ1-3; unclear D gene. The germline V gene encodes CDR1 SGHRS and CDR2 YFSETQ. Trimming cost V 1 base and J 2 bases, with 13 bases left between them. The CDR3 extends over 16 amino acids. The CDR3 here is CASSLFGEAAGNTIYF. CDR3 sequence (DNA): TGCGCCAGCAGCTTGTTTGGGGAAGCGGCTGGAAACACCATATATTTT.

The sample holds one count of this clone. The chain uses TRBV5-1 and TRBJ2-3, with D possibly being TRBD2 (6 bases). The germline V gene encodes CDR1 SGHRS and CDR2 YFSETQ. V lost 4 bases and J 1 base, leaving 7 bases between the germline ends. The CDR3 sequence is 13 residues long. The CDR3 nucleotides are TGCGCCAGCAGCCCTAGCGGCACAGATACGCAGTATTTT. Translation: CASSPSGTDTQYF.

The genes are TRBV18 and TRBJ2-2; no clear D. The CDR3 is made up of 14 amino acids. CDR1 and CDR2 (germline): KGHSH, LQKENI. V lost 6 bases to trimming and J lost 4 bases, with 12 bases between them. This CDR3 is CASSQSHGTGELFF. The CDR3 DNA reads TGTGCCAGCTCGCAATCCCACGGCACCGGGGAGCTGTTTTTT.

J is TRBJ2-2 and V is TRBV2, with D unresolved. CDR1 and CDR2 (germline): SNHLY, FYNNEI. The CDR3 has 14 residues. The V end was cut by 6 bases, the J end by 1 base, with 9 bases between. Here the CDR3 DNA reads TGTGCCAGCAGGAGCGAAGGGAACACCGGGGAGCTGTTTTTT. Protein product: CASRSEGNTGELFF.

The chain carries TRBV7-3 and TRBJ2-3; D unclear. Germline CDR1 SGHTA, CDR2 FQGTGA. The CDR3 runs 14 residues. With 0 bases removed from V and 2 bases from J, the gap between germline ends came to 6 bases. This CDR3 reads CASSLTHTTDTQYF. In DNA, the CDR3 is TGTGCCAGCAGCTTAACTCACACCACAGATACGCAGTATTTT.

The V and J genes are TRBV11-3 and TRBJ2-1; a weak D match, TRBD2 (5 bases). Trimming took off 5 bases at V and 7 bases at J, with 18 bases between the two ends. This CDR3 has 15 residues. Germline-derived CDR1 and CDR2 are SGHNT and YENEEA. This chain's CDR3 is CASSSGGSNNNEQFF. In DNA, the CDR3 is TGTGCCAGCAGCAGCGGTGGGAGCAATAATAATGAGCAGTTCTTC.

The V call is TRBV15, the J call TRBJ2-7, with 12 bases fitting TRBD1. Germline CDR1 reads LNHNV; CDR2 reads YYDKDF (reference sequence). The V gene end was trimmed by 6 bases and the J gene end by 6 bases; junction bases not matched to a gene: 9. The CDR3 is made up of 15 amino acids. This CDR3 is CATSWPGQGAPEQYF. The CDR3 nucleotides read TGTGCCACCAGTTGGCCGGGACAGGGGGCTCCCGAGCAGTACTTC. The variable domain in full, completed from reference TRBV15 and TRBJ2-7, reads DAMVIQNPRYQVTQFGKPVTLSCSQTLNHNVMYWYQQKSSQAPKLLFHYYDKDFNNEADTPDNFQSRRPNTSFCFLDIRSPGLGDTAMYLCATSWPGQGAPEQYFGPGTRLTVT.

The chain couples TRBV18 to TRBJ2-2, with TRBD1 matching 9 bases. V was pared by 3 bases and J by 2 bases, with 1 base of the junction left unmatched. The CDR3 totals 15 residues. Germline V gives CDR1 KGHSH, CDR2 LQKENI. This CDR3 is CASSPTGGNTGELFF. The CDR3 DNA follows: TGTGCCAGCTCACCCACAGGGGGCAACACCGGGGAGCTGTTTTTT.

In the case of this clone: One end of the junction does not line up with germline, which may come from a read error. The chain has TRBV7-7 and TRBJ1-3; a possible D gene is TRBD1 (5 bases). Germline V CDR1 and CDR2: SSHAT, FNYEAQ (reference sequence). This CDR3 has 16 residues. CDR3 amino acids: CASSSGHPGSGNTIYF. The CDR3 region has the DNA TGTGCTAGCAGTTCCGGACACCCCGGCTCTGGAAACACCATATATTTT.

This clone was detected once. The rearrangement joins TRBV6-1 to TRBJ2-1; D might be TRBD2 (6 bases). The CDR3 is 13 amino acids. The germline V gene encodes CDR1 MNHNS and CDR2 SASEGT. V lost 4 bases and J 14 bases, leaving 18 bases between the germline ends. DNA of the CDR3: TGTGCCAGCAGTGTCTTGGGAGGCCCTGGAAAGTTCTTC. This translates into CASSVLGGPGKFF.

V usage is TRBV25-1 and J usage is TRBJ2-2; perhaps TRBD2 as D (6 bases). V lost 1 base, J lost 3 bases, and 12 bases lay in between. This CDR3 contains 16 residues. Germline V lookup: CDR1 MGHDK, CDR2 SYGVNS. This CDR3 reads CASSESRGYDTGELFF. The CDR3 DNA reads as TGTGCCAGCAGTGAATCTCGGGGGTATGACACCGGGGAGCTGTTTTTT.

V gene TRBV6-1 combines with J gene TRBJ2-5; TRBD1 matches 7 bases. Losses at the gene ends were 9 bases for V and 5 bases for J; bases not matched to a gene: 6. From germline, CDR1 is MNHNS and CDR2 SASEGT. The CDR3 contains 12 residues. CDR3 nucleotide sequence: TGTGCCAGTAACAGGGGTTCGGAGACCCAGTACTTC. Translating it yields CASNRGSETQYF.

This clone has only one observation. This sequence joins TRBV9 and TRBJ2-2; D possibly matches TRBD1 or TRBD2 (6 bases each). V was pared by 0 bases and J by 2 bases, with 11 bases between. Germline V lookup: CDR1 SGDLS, CDR2 YYNGEE. The CDR3 consists of 16 residues. This CDR3 reads CASSVVGGKNTGELFF. CDR3 bases: TGTGCCAGCAGCGTAGTGGGGGGCAAAAACACCGGGGAGCTGTTTTTT.

The chain is built from TRBV15 and TRBJ1-6; D is undetermined. Trimming took 0 bases from V and 6 from J, leaving 9 bases between them. The CDR3 loop spans 15 amino acids. Per germline, CDR1 LNHNV and CDR2 YYDKDF (reference sequence). The CDR3 DNA reads as TGTGCCACCAGCAGAGATAGGCAGCTTAATTCACCCCTCCACTTT. Translated, it gives CATSRDRQLNSPLHF.

The rearrangement uses TRBV9 and TRBJ2-7; a weak D match, TRBD2 (6 bases). Germline CDR1 reads SGDLS; CDR2 reads YYNGEE. This CDR3 has 14 residues. V gave up 2 bases and J gave up 13 bases, with 22 bases separating them. DNA for the CDR3: TGTGCCAGCAGCGTCAGAGCGGCGAGACTAGGGCTCTACTTC. As protein: CASSVRAARLGLYF.

The CDR3 sequence: CASSPQGQAGNTIYF. CDR3 coding DNA: TGTGCCAGCAGCCCACAGGGGCAAGCAGGAAACACCATATATTTT. The rearrangement links TRBV7-9 to TRBJ1-3, with TRBD1 matching over 7 bases. CDR1 and CDR2 (germline): SEHNR, FQNEAQ (reference sequence). This CDR3 region has 15 residues. The V and J ends lost 5 bases and 4 bases, in that order; junction bases with no gene match: 8.

The V call is TRBV4-1, the J call TRBJ2-6; tentatively, D is TRBD1 (6 bases). This CDR3 is built from 20 residues. CDR1 and CDR2 (germline): MGHRA, YSYEKL. V shed 2 bases and J shed 2 bases, with 22 bases lying between them. The CDR3 DNA sequence: TGCGCCAGCAGCCAAATCCTACAGGGACCCTTTTTCCCTGGGGCCAACGTCCTGACTTTC. The encoded protein is CASSQILQGPFFPGANVLTF.